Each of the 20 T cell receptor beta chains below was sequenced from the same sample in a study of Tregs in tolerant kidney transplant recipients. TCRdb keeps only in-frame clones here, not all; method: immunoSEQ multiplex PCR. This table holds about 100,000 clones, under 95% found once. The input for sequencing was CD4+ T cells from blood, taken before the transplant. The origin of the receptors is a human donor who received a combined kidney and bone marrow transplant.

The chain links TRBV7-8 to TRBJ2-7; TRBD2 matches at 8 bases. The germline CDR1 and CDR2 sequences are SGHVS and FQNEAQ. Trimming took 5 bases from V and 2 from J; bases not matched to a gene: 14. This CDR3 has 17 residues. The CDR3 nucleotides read TGTGCCAGCAGCCCCCGGGGGGGGGAGGGCCCTGCCTACGAGCAGTACTTC. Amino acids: CASSPRGGEGPAYEQYF.

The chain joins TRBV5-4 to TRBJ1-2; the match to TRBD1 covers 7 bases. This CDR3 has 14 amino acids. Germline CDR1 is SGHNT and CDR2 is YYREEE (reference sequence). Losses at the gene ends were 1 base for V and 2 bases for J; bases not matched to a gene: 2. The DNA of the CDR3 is TGTGCCAGCAGCTTGCGGGGACAGAACTATGGCTACACCTTC. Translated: CASSLRGQNYGYTF.

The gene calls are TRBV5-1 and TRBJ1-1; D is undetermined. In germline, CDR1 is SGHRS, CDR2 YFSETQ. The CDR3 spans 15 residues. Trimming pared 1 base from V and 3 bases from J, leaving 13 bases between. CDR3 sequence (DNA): TGCGCCAGCAGCTTGCGAGGCGTGGTGGACACTGAAGCTTTCTTT. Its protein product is CASSLRGVVDTEAFF.

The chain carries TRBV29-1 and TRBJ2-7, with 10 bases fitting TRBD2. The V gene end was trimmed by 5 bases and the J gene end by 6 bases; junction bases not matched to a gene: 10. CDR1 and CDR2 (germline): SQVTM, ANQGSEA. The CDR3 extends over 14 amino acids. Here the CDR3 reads CSVRPGLASSEQYF. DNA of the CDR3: TGCAGCGTTCGGCCGGGACTAGCGTCGAGCGAGCAGTACTTC.

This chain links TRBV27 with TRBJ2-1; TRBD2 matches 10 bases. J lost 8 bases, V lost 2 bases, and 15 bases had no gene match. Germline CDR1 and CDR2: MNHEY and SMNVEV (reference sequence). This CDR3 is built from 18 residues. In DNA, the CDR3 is TGTGCCAGCAGTTTACGTTTTTTAGGACTAGCGGCCTCAGATGAGCAGTTCTTC. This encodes CASSLRFLGLAASDEQFF.

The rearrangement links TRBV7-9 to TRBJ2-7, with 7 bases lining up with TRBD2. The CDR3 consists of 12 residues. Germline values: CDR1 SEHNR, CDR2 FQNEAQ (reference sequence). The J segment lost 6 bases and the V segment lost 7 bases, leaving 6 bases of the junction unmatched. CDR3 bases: TGTGCCAGCACGGGAGGTAATCGCGAGCAGTACTTC. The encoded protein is CASTGGNREQYF. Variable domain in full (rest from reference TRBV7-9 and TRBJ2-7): DTGVSQNPRHKITKRGQNVTFRCDPISEHNRLYWYRQTLGQGPEFLTYFQNEAQLEKSRLLSDRFSAERPKGSFSTLEIQRTEQGDSAMYLCASTGGNREQYFGPGTRLTVT.

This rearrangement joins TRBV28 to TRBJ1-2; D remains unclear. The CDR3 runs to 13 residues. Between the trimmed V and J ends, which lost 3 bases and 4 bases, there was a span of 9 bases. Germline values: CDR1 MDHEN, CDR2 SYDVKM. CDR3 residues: CASSFGRIYGYTF. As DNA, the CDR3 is TGTGCCAGCAGTTTCGGCAGGATCTATGGCTACACCTTC.

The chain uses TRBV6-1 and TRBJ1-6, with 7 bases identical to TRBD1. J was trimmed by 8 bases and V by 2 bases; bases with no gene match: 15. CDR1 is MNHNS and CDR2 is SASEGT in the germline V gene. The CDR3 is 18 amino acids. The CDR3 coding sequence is TGTGCCAGCAGTGAAACTAAGACAGGGAATTCCTGGGATTCACCCCTCCACTTT. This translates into CASSETKTGNSWDSPLHF.

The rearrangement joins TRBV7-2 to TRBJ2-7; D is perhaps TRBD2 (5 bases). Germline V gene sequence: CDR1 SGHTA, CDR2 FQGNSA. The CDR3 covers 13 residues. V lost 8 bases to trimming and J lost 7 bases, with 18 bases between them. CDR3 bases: TGTGCCAGCCTTTTATGGGTGGGAGTTGAGCAGTACTTC. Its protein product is CASLLWVGVEQYF. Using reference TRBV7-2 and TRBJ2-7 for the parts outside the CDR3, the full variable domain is GAGVSQSPSNKVTEKGKDVELRCDPISGHTALYWYRQSLGQGLEFLIYFQGNSAPDKSGLPSDRFSAERTGGSVSTLTIQRTQQEDSAVYLCASLLWVGVEQYFGPGTRLTVT.

The CDR3 reads CASSRTSSTDTQYF. The DNA for the CDR3 is TGTGCCAGCAGCCGGACTAGTTCCACAGATACGCAGTATTTT. The chain carries TRBV14 and TRBJ2-3, with 7 positions matching TRBD2. The CDR3 contains 14 residues. V was pared by 4 bases and J by 2 bases, with 3 bases of the junction left unmatched. From germline, CDR1 is SGHDN and CDR2 FVKESK.

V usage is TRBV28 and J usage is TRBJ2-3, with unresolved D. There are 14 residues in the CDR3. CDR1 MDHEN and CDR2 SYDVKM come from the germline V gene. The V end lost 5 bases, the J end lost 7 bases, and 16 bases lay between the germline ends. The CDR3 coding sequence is TGTGCCAGCAGTCAACGACATGATCGTTATACGCAGTATTTT. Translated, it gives CASSQRHDRYTQYF.

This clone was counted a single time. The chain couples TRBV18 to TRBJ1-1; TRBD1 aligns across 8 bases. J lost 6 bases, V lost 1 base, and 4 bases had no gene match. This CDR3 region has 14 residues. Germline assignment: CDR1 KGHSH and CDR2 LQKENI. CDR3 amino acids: CASSPLRTGPEAFF. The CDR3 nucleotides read TGTGCCAGCTCACCACTAAGGACAGGGCCTGAAGCTTTCTTT.

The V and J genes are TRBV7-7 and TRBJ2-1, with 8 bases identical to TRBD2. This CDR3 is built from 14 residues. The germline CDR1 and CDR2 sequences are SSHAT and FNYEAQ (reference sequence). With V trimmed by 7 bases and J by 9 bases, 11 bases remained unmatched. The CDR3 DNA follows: TGTGCCAGCAAACCCGGGACTAGTAGCGGTGAGCAGTTCTTC. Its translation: CASKPGTSSGEQFF.

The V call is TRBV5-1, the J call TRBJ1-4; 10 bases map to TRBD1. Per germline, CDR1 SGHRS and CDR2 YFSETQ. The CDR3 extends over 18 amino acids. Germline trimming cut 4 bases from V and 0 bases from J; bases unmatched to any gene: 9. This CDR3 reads CASSTGQGGFATNEKLFF. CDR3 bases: TGCGCCAGCAGCACCGGACAGGGGGGTTTTGCAACTAATGAAAAACTGTTTTTT.

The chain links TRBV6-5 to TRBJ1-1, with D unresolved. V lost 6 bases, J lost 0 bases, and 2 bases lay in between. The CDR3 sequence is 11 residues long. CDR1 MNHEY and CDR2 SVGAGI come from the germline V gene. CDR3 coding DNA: TGTGCCAGCAGCATGAACACTGAAGCTTTCTTT. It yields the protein CASSMNTEAFF.

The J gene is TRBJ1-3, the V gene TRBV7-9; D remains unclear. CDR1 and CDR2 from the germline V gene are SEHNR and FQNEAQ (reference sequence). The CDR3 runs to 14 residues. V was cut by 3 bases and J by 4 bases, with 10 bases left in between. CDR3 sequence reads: CASSLSAAGNTIYF. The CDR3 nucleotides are TGTGCCAGCAGCTTGAGCGCGGCCGGAAACACCATATATTTT.

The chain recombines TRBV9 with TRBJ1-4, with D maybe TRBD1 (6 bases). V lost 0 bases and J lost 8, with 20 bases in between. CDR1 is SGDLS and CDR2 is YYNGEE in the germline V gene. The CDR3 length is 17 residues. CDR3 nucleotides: TGTGCCAGCAGCGTAGATGGGGGCGTCCAATCGAGGGAAAAACTGTTTTTT. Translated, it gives CASSVDGGVQSREKLFF. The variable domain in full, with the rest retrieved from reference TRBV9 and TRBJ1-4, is DSGVTQTPKHLITATGQRVTLRCSPRSGDLSVYWYQQSLDQGLQFLIQYYNGEERAKGNILERFSAQQFPDLHSELNLSSLELGDSALYFCASSVDGGVQSREKLFFGSGTQLSVL.

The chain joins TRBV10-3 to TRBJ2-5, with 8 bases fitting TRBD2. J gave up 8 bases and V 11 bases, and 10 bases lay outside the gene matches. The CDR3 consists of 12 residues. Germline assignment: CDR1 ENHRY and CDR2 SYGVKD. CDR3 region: CAVLAGGETQYF. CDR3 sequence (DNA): TGTGCCGTCCTAGCGGGTGGAGAAACCCAGTACTTC.

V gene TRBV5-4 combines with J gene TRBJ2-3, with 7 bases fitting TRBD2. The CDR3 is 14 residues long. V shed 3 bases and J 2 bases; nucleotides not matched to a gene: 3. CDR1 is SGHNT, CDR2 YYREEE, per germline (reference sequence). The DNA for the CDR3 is TGTGCCAGCAGCTCACTAGCGTACACAGATACGCAGTATTTT. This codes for CASSSLAYTDTQYF.

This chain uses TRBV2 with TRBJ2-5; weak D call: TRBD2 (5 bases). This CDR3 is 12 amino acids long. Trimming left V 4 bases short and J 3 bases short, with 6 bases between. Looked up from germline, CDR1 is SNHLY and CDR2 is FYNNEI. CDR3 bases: TGTGCCAGCAGTGCGACTAAAGAGACCCAGTACTTC. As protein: CASSATKETQYF.